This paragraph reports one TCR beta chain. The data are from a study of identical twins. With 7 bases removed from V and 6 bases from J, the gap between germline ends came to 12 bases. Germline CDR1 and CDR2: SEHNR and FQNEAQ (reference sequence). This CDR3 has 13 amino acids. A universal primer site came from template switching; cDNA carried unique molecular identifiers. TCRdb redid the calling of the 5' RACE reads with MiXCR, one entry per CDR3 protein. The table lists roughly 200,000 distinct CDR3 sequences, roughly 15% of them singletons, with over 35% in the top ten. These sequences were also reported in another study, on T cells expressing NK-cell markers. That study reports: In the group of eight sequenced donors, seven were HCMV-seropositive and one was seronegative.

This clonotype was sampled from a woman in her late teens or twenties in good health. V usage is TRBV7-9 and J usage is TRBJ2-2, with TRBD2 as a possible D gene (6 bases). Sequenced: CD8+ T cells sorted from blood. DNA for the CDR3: TGTGCCAGCACCCTAACGGGGGCCGGGGAGCTGTTTTTT. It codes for CASTLTGAGELFF.